This record looks at one T cell receptor (beta chain) sequence and its context. Its antigen is unknown. The entry originates in a study of T cell responses to AZD1222 COVID-19 vaccine. At the level of the study: Both about-4-week and about-12-week second-dose recipients were combined. Whole-study results and caveats: The donor group comprised mostly white British people and more females; the analysis possibly underestimated clonal diversity. Of the AZD1222 recipients, only five to seven were seropositive at baseline. Reportedly, nearly half of unique spike TCRs recognized epitopes outside B.1.351/B.1.1.7 mutations.

Method: immunoSEQ multiplex PCR; TCRdb's copy keeps in-frame clones and lacks some. The table lists some 130,000 clones, approximately 84% of them singletons. Germline-derived CDR1 and CDR2 are PRHDT and FYEKMQ (reference sequence). The CDR3 covers 16 residues. V lost 4 bases to trimming and J lost 7 bases, with 17 bases between them. Source: peripheral blood, taken on day 0 of AZD1222 vaccination. V and J are TRBV13 and TRBJ1-6; D might be TRBD1 (6 bases). This sequence was found in an adult in good health. The CDR3, as DNA: TGTGCCAGCAGCTCCTCAGGGGATCTGGCCAATTCACCCCTCCACTTT. It translates to CASSSSGDLANSPLHF.